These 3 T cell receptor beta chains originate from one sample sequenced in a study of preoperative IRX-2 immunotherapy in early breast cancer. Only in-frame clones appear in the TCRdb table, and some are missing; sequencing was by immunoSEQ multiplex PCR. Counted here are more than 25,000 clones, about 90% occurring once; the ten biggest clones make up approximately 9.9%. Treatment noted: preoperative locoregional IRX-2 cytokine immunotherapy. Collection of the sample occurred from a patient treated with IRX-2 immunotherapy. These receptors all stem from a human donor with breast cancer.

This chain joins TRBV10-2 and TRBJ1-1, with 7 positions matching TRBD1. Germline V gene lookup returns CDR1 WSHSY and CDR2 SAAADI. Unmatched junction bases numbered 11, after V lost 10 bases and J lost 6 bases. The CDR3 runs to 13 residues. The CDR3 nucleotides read TGCGCCACCCAGATCGGACAGGCCCCTGAAGCTTTCTTT. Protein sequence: CATQIGQAPEAFF.

CDR3 amino acids: CASSFSPGLQETQYF. The CDR3 DNA is TGCGCCAGCAGCTTTTCTCCCGGGCTTCAAGAGACCCAGTACTTC. J is TRBJ2-5 and V is TRBV5-1; D ambiguous. Trimming shortened V by 2 bases and J by 2 bases, and 13 bases separated the two germline ends. Germline CDR1 SGHRS, CDR2 YFSETQ. The CDR3 has 15 residues.

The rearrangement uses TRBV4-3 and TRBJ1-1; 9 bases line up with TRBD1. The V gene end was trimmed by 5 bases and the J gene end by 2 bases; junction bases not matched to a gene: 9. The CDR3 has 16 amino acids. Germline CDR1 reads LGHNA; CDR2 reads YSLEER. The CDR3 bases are TGCGCCAGCAGCAAGCGGGGACAGGGAGGCAACACTGAAGCTTTCTTT. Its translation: CASSKRGQGGNTEAFF.